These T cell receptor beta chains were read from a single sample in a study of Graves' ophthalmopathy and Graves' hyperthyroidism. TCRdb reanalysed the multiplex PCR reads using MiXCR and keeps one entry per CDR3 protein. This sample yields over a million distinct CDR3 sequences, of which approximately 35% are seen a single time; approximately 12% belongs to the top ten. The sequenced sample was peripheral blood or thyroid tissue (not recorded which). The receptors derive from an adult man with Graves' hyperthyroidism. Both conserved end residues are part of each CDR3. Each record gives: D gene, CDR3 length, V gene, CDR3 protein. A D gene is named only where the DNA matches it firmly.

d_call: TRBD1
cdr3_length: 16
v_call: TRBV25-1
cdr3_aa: CASSEYRTGNTGELFF

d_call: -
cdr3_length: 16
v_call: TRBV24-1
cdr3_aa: CASSGPGQTNTGELFF

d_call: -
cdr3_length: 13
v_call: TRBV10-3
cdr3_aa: CAISYSKGYEQYF

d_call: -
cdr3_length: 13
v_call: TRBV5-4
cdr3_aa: CASIDSFTGELFF

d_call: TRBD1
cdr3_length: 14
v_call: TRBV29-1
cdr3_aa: CSVEPTGVNYGYTF

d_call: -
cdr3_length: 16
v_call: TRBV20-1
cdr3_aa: CSARDPRVRILQPLHF

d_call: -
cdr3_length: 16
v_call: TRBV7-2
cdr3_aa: CASSLVADYSNQPQHF

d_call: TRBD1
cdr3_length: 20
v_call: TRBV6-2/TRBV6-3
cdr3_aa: CASSYSPIGGTGAIQETQYF

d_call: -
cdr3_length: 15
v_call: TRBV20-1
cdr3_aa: CSARGRPLPGTEDFF

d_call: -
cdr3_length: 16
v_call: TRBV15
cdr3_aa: CATSRDVVGGGQPQHF

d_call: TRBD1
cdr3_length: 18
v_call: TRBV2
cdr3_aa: CASSDRFGSGGMNTEAFF

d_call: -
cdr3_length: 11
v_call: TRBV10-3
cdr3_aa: CPLGRGVGYTF

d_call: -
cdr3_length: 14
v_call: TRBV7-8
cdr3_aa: CASSFRQHPGELFF

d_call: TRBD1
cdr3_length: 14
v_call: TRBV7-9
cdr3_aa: CASSSTGERQPQHF

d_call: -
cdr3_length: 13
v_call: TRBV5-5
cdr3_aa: CASSLGQPNEQYF

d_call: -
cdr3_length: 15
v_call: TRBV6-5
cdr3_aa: CASSYDFGSRETQYF

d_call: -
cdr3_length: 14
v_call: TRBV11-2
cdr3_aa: CASSLESGDQPQHF

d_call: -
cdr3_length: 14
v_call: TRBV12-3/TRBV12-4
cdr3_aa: CASNTNRESGGYTF

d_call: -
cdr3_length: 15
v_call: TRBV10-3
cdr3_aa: CAISGQGSSGNTIYF

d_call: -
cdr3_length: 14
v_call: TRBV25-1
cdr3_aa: CTSSLRVANYGYTF

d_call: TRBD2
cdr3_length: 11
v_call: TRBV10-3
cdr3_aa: CASRLAETQYF

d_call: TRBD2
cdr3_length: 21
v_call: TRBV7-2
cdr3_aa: CASSLSGTPLGTSGRLETQYF

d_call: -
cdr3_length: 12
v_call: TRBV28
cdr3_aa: CASSLSRPEAFF

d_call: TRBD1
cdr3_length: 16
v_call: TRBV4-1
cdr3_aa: CASRVGTGGPNTEAFF

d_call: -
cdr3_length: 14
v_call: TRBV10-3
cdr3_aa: CAISNDNNRNTIYF

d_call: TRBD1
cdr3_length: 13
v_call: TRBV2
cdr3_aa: CASSFHRGTEAFF

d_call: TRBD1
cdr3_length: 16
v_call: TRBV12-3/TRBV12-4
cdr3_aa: CASSRTGTGRGNTIYF

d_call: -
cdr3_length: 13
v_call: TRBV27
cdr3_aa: CASRPTDGETQYF

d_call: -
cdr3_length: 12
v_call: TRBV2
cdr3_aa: CASNPSRETQYF

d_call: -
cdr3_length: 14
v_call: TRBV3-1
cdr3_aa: CASSPRDGRSEAFF

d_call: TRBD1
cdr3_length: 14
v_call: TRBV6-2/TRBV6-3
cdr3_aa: CASSYGQGSGGYTF

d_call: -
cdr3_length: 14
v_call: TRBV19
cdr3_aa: CASSISALGGELFF

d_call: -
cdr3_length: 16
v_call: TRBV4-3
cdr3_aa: CASSQRLEGQRGELFF

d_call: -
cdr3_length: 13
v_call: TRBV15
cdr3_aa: CATSRPLNTEAFF

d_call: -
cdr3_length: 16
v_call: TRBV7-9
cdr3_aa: CASSSGGVALGYGYTF

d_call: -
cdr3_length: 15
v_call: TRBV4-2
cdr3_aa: CASSQDLAGNQPQHF

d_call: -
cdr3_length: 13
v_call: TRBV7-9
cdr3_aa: CASSTSLTYGYTF

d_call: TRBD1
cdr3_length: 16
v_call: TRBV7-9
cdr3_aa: CASSSQQGSVNEKLFF

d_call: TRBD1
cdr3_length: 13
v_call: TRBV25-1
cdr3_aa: CTSGSGQASEQYF

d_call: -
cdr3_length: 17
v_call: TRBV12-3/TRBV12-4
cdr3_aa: CASSLALSGAGDSRYTF

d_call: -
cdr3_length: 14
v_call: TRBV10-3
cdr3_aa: CASSYAQGKDGYTF

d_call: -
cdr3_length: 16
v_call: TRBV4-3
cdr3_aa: CASSQDLYVRTRELFF

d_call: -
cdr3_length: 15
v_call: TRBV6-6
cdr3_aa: CASSVERAGRSPLHF

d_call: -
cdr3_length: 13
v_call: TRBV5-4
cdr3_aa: CASSWGGGNTIYF

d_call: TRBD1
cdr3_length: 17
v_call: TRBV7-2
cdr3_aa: CASSPGRDRGLNSPLHF

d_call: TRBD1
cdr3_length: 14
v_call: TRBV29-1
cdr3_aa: CSVGTGGTGTEAFF